The 9 T cell receptor beta chains given below trace back to one sample, sequenced in a study of blood T cell repertoires in COVID-19 (dated by TCRdb to 2018 to 2021). Libraries were constructed by the immunoSEQ multiplex PCR assay. The table comes from immuneACCESS by way of TCRdb, which keeps in-frame sequences with V and J called. Part of the clones is missing from these tables; in studies checked, under half for an unresolved V gene and the rest for unknown reasons. The sample table holds around 300,000 clones, of which roughly 89% were seen once. Clones ranked in the top ten supply 6% of the sample. The sample consisted of PBMCs or T cells enriched from blood (not recorded which). Receptors were obtained from a woman in her thirties or forties who had recovered from COVID-19.

The chain employs TRBV19 and TRBJ2-1, with TRBD2 identical over 9 bases. Germline assignment: CDR1 LNHDA and CDR2 SQIVND (reference sequence). This CDR3 has 16 amino acids. V lost 6 bases and J lost 6; bases outside the gene matches: 12. This chain's CDR3 is CASRGPGLAVGNEQFF. CDR3 DNA: TGTGCCAGTAGAGGTCCGGGACTAGCCGTCGGCAATGAGCAGTTCTTC. Supplemented by reference TRBV19 and TRBJ2-1, the full variable domain reads DGGITQSPKYLFRKEGQNVTLSCEQNLNHDAMYWYRQDPGQGLRLIYYSQIVNDFQKGDIAEGYSVSREKKESFPLTVTSAQKNPTAFYLCASRGPGLAVGNEQFFGPGTRLTVL.

This rearrangement joins TRBV20-1 to TRBJ2-7; TRBD2 agrees at 8 bases. CDR3 size: 14 residues. Germline trimming cut 3 bases from V and 2 bases from J; bases unmatched to any gene: 6. In germline, CDR1 is DFQATT, CDR2 SNEGSKA (reference sequence). CDR3 residues: CSASERGITYEQYF. In DNA form, the CDR3 reads TGCAGTGCTAGTGAGCGGGGGATAACCTACGAGCAGTACTTC.

The chain employs TRBV7-8 and TRBJ1-5; D is ambiguous. The CDR3 has 13 residues. V shed 8 bases and J shed 3 bases, with 11 bases lying between them. Germline V gene data show CDR1 as SGHVS and CDR2 as FQNEAQ. The CDR3 reads CASGTGVNQPQHF. In DNA, the CDR3 is TGTGCCAGCGGCACGGGAGTCAATCAGCCCCAGCATTTT.

V gene TRBV5-3 combines with J gene TRBJ2-7; 11 bases fit TRBD2. TRBV5-3 is labeled an ORF, and its function is uncertain. Trimming took 3 bases from V and 4 from J; bases not matched to a gene: 9. This CDR3 spans 16 amino acids. CDR3 loop: CARSWRTSGLRYEQYF. CDR3 in DNA: TGTGCCAGAAGCTGGCGGACTAGCGGGCTGAGATACGAGCAGTACTTC.

The chain combines TRBV5-6 with TRBJ1-5; D perhaps matches TRBD1 (6 bases). Germline V gene data show CDR1 as SGHDT and CDR2 as YYEEEE. The CDR3 is 13 amino acids. V was pared by 0 bases and J by 7 bases, with 8 bases between. The CDR3 DNA is TGTGCCAGCAGCTTGGGGGGGCACCAGCCCCAGCATTTT. This codes for CASSLGGHQPQHF.

The rearrangement joins TRBV9 to TRBJ2-2; a possible D gene is TRBD2 (6 bases). The V end was cut by 3 bases, the J end by 6 bases, with 15 bases between. CDR3 length: 15 amino acids. Germline-derived CDR1 and CDR2 are SGDLS and YYNGEE. CDR3 sequence: CASSAGGPFPGELFF. The CDR3 DNA follows: TGTGCCAGCAGCGCCGGAGGGCCGTTTCCCGGGGAGCTGTTTTTT.

The chain recombines TRBV12-3 or TRBV12-4 with TRBJ2-5; the match to TRBD1 covers 8 bases. The V and J ends lost 6 bases and 3 bases, in that order; junction bases with no gene match: 3. The CDR3 sequence is 13 residues long. The chain's CDR3 is CASSRDRKETQYF. CDR3 DNA sequence: TGTGCCAGCAGCCGGGACAGGAAAGAGACCCAGTACTTC.

This chain joins TRBV7-2 and TRBJ2-5; 7 nucleotides match TRBD2. V gave up 4 bases and J gave up 10 bases; unmatched junction bases: 6. The CDR3 spans 12 residues. Germline V gene lookup returns CDR1 SGHTA and CDR2 FQGNSA. The CDR3 sequence: CASSSAWDYQYF. The CDR3 bases are TGTGCCAGCAGCTCGGCCTGGGACTACCAGTACTTC.

CDR3 DNA: TGTGCCAGCACCAGAGGGACAGGGGCTCGTAACGAGCAGTACTTC. Translation gives CASTRGTGARNEQYF. The chain has TRBV28 and TRBJ2-7, with 10 positions matching TRBD1. The CDR3 runs 15 residues. V lost 7 bases to trimming and J lost 5 bases; unmatched junction nucleotides: 11. Germline CDR1 and CDR2: MDHEN and SYDVKM. Using reference TRBV28 and TRBJ2-7 for the parts outside the CDR3, the full variable domain is DVKVTQSSRYLVKRTGEKVFLECVQDMDHENMFWYRQDPGLGLRLIYFSYDVKMKEKGDIPEGYSVSREKKERFSLILESASTNQTSMYLCASTRGTGARNEQYFGPGTRLTVT.